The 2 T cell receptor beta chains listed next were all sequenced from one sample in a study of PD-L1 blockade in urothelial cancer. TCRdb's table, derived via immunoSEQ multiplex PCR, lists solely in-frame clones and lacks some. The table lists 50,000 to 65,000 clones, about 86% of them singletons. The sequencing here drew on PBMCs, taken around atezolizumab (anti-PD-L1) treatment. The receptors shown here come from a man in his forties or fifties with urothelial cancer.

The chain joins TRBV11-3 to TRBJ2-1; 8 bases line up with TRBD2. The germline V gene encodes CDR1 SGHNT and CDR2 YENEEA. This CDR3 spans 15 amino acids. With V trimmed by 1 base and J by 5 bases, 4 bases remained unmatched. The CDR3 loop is CASSLGSGEDNEQFF. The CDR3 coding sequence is TGTGCCAGCAGCTTAGGTAGCGGGGAAGACAATGAGCAGTTCTTC.

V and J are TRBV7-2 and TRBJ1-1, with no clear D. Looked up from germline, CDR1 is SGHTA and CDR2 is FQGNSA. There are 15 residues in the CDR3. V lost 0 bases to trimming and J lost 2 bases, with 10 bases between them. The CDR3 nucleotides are TGTGCCAGCAGCTTAGCCGGAACTACTAACACTGAAGCTTTCTTT. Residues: CASSLAGTTNTEAFF.